This TCR beta chain was captured by sequencing in a study of blood T cell repertoires in COVID-19 (dated by TCRdb to 2018 to 2020). Looking at the study overall: Samples from collaborators originated in the United States, Italy and Spain and spanned both the acute and convalescent phases of COVID-19. The material from the prospective study consisted of cDNA or gDNA derived from T cells, B-cell-depleted T cells, or PBMCs. Deeply sampled blood TCRbeta repertoires from subjects exposed to, actively infected with, or recovered from COVID-19 were included in the dataset. The repertoires were made available in a free public database intended to serve as a resource for research on the immune response to SARS-CoV-2. Samples came from the ongoing ImmuneRACE study (first 160 participants) plus 1,254 subjects from 6 global collaborators. The sample metadata nearly always contained a de-identified subject ID, COVID-19 status, age in years and sex. Where HLA class I and class II types were available, the types were taken from metadata supplied by the sample provider, not from assay-based typing.

The paper's findings and limits, for the study overall: How much clinical and demographic metadata was included differed by source and by participant, and the metadata was provided uncurated.

This clone was observed a few times. Its antigen specificity is not known. No per-base quality is available; no much larger clone lies one base away. Whole blood was collected in K2EDTA tubes by collaborating institutions according to the institutions' own protocols. For TCRbeta analysis, collaborators shipped samples in one of three forms: frozen whole blood, isolated PBMCs, or DNA extracted from either of those sample types. CDR1 is given as SQVTM and CDR2 as ANQGSEA, both from the germline V gene. V loses 6 bases, J loses 7 bases, and the germline ends lie 16 bases apart. The CDR3 sequence holds 13 residues, the cysteine and phenylalanine included. Solely the CDR3 DNA is kept, with 39 bases framed from the first base. TCRbeta CDR3 regions were amplified from genomic DNA using the immunoSEQ Assay, a bias-controlled multiplex PCR. Regarding the original processing steps: Within the assay, amplification of reference gene primers was used to estimate how many nucleated cells each sample contained. Sequence reads were collapsed and filtered to measure the absolute abundance of every unique TCRbeta CDR3 rearrangement. For each sample, productive Simpson clonality was calculated as the square root of Simpson's diversity index across productive rearrangements. TCRdb re-hosts the immuneACCESS table, in-frame sequences only. Its copies lack some clones; in the studies checked, an unresolved V gene accounts for under half of them, and the cause for the rest is not known. D and trimming come from the DNA, and the V and J calls and clone size come from that table. The sample data list fewer than 120,000 clones, and roughly nine tenths of these were observed just once. The top ten constitute 4% to 5.5% of the sample.

This receptor was taken from a human donor in a cohort sampled during active COVID-19. Sequenced material: peripheral blood. The chain is assembled from TRBV29-1 and TRBJ1-5; tentative D gene TRBD1, with 6 bases matching. The nucleotide sequence reads TGCAGCGTCGGACGGGGGGCCGGGCAGCCCCAGCATTTT. It codes for CSVGRGAGQPQHF.